This TCR beta chain originates from a study of blood T cell repertoires in COVID-19. Here immunoSEQ multiplex PCR was the method, and the copy in TCRdb shows in-frame clones only, minus some. Counted here are 110,000 to 150,000 clones, 85% to 90% occurring once; the ten biggest clones make up approximately 11%. Germline values: CDR1 WSHSY, CDR2 SAAADI. The CDR3 covers 15 residues. V was pared by 3 bases and J by 0 bases, with 11 bases between. The sample consisted of peripheral blood. V is TRBV10-2 and J is TRBJ1-1; no clear D gene. This TCR came from a woman older than 75 with acute or convalescent COVID-19. The CDR3 reads CASSEARRLNTEAFF. In DNA, the CDR3 is TGCGCCAGCAGTGAAGCGCGGCGGTTGAACACTGAAGCTTTCTTT.